Listed below are T cell receptor beta chains from one sample, sequenced in a study of identical twins. In TCRdb, the 5' RACE reads were re-called with MiXCR into one record per CDR3 protein. Among a few hundred thousand distinct CDR3 sequences listed, about 10% were seen once. Source material: naive T cells sorted from blood. Receptors were obtained from a woman aged 50 to 60 in good health. CDR3s include the opening cysteine and the closing phenylalanine or tryptophan. D genes are given only for firm matches. Not all rows give a size; the values are once, few, many and, for expanded clones, a class.

j_call	clone_size	v_call	d_call	cdr3_nt	cdr3_aa
TRBJ1-6	NA	TRBV18	NA	TGTGCCAGCTCACTTCGCGGGGTAGGAGCGGATTCACCCCTCCACTTT	CASSLRGVGADSPLHF
TRBJ1-5	few	TRBV11-2	NA	TGTGCCAGCAGGGGCGGGGATCAGCCCCAGCATTTT	CASRGGDQPQHF
TRBJ1-1	few	TRBV7-9	NA	TGTGCCAGCAGCTTAAAACAAGGGAACACTGAAGCTTTCTTT	CASSLKQGNTEAFF
TRBJ2-1	few	TRBV20-1	TRBD1	TGCAGTGCCTCCGGGACAGGCTACAATGAGCAGTTCTTC	CSASGTGYNEQFF
TRBJ1-1	many	TRBV27	TRBD1	TGTGCCAGCGGTTTGGGGACAGGGGCTTTCTTT	CASGLGTGAFF
TRBJ2-7	few	TRBV12-3/TRBV12-4	TRBD2	TGTGCCAGCAGCCCGGGGGGGACATCCCTACGGTCCGATCAGTACTTC	CASSPGGTSLRSDQYF
TRBJ2-5	few	TRBV27	NA	TGTGCCAGCAGTTCCCAATCCAGGGGGCGGGGGTTCGAGACCCAGTACTTC	CASSSQSRGRGFETQYF
TRBJ2-1	NA	TRBV20-1	TRBD2	TGCAGTGCTACAGGCTTACTAGCGGGAGAGTACAATGAGCAGTTCTTC	CSATGLLAGEYNEQFF
TRBJ2-1	many	TRBV20-1	NA	TGCAGTGCTAGTGTCCCCAGACCACCTAACAATGAGCAGTTCTTC	CSASVPRPPNNEQFF
TRBJ2-2	NA	TRBV12-3/TRBV12-4	NA	TGTGCCAGCAGTTTTGTTGTGGGAGCCGGGGAGCTGTTTTTT	CASSFVVGAGELFF
TRBJ1-2	NA	TRBV12-3/TRBV12-4	NA	TGTGCCAGCAGTTTAGCCGGACCAAGGAGGGGCTACACCTTC	CASSLAGPRRGYTF
TRBJ2-2	many	TRBV5-5	NA	TGTGCCAGCAGCTTGTGGCTGAACACCGGGGAGCTGTTTTTT	CASSLWLNTGELFF
TRBJ2-3	NA	TRBV5-6	TRBD1	TGTGCCAGCAGTTCGACAGGGGGGTGGACAGATACGCAGTATTTT	CASSSTGGWTDTQYF